One and the same sample provided the 26 T cell receptor beta chains below, sequenced in a study of blood T cell repertoires in COVID-19. The data were produced by immunoSEQ multiplex PCR, yet TCRdb's version contains in-frame clones alone and is incomplete. Altogether 300,000 to 350,000 clones are present, roughly 87% being singletons, with the ten largest covering roughly 8.9%. Material: peripheral blood. The source is a man aged 25-45 years with COVID-19, enrolled during active disease.

The J gene is TRBJ2-7, the V gene TRBV9; D remains unclear. The germline CDR1 and CDR2 sequences are SGDLS and YYNGEE. The length of the CDR3 is 14 residues. With 1 base removed from V and 4 bases from J, the gap between germline ends came to 12 bases. The CDR3 coding sequence is TGTGCCAGCAGCGTATTGAGCTTCGGTTACGAGCAGTACTTC. Its translation is CASSVLSFGYEQYF.

The chain carries TRBV6-5 and TRBJ1-2, with 11 bases that match TRBD1. The CDR3 totals 15 residues. The junction had 8 bases not matched to a gene; V was cut back by 6 bases and J by 5 bases. Germline CDR1 reads MNHEY; CDR2 reads SVGAGI. The CDR3 here is CASRLTGTGGYGYTF. Here the CDR3 DNA reads TGTGCCAGCAGACTTACCGGGACAGGGGGATATGGCTACACCTTC.

The chain carries TRBV20-1 and TRBJ1-2; D uncertain. V was cut by 3 bases and J by 4 bases, with 12 bases left in between. The CDR3 has 13 residues. Germline assignment: CDR1 DFQATT and CDR2 SNEGSKA (reference sequence). As DNA, the CDR3 is TGCAGTGCTAGTACGGGGTGGAGCTATGGCTACACCTTC. Protein product: CSASTGWSYGYTF.

The chain carries TRBV19 and TRBJ1-1; TRBD1 matches at 11 bases. J lost 5 bases, V lost 6 bases, and 2 bases had no gene match. This CDR3 region has 13 residues. Germline lookup yields CDR1 LNHDA and CDR2 SQIVND (reference sequence). This CDR3 reads CASRGQGETEAFF. The DNA for the CDR3 is TGTGCCAGTAGGGGACAGGGGGAAACTGAAGCTTTCTTT.

The V call is TRBV11-2, the J call TRBJ2-1; TRBD2 matches at 8 bases. The CDR3 covers 15 residues. Trimming at V came to 1 base and at J to 3 bases, leaving 2 bases not matched to a gene. Germline CDR1 SGHAT, CDR2 FQNNGV. The DNA for the CDR3 is TGTGCCAGCAGCTTAGGAGGGACTAGCTACAATGAGCAGTTCTTC. It yields the protein CASSLGGTSYNEQFF.

V gene TRBV10-3 combines with J gene TRBJ2-3, with 9 nucleotides matching TRBD2. The V gene end was trimmed by 6 bases and the J gene end by 6 bases; junction bases not matched to a gene: 13. CDR3 length: 16 residues. Germline V gives CDR1 ENHRY, CDR2 SYGVKD. The CDR3 loop is CAIRETAGGPLDTQYF. In DNA, the CDR3 is TGTGCCATCAGGGAAACTGCGGGGGGGCCTCTCGATACGCAGTATTTT.

The chain is built from TRBV19 and TRBJ2-7; a weak D match, TRBD1 (5 bases). Trimming pared 5 bases from V and 2 bases from J, leaving 19 bases between. CDR3 length: 16 residues. The V gene's germline CDR1 is LNHDA and CDR2 SQIVND (reference sequence). In DNA, the CDR3 is TGTGCCAGTAGTCCCCCGGACACGTACTTCCCCTACGAGCAGTACTTC. Encoded protein: CASSPPDTYFPYEQYF.

This chain joins TRBV29-1 and TRBJ2-1; no clear D. The CDR3 contains 15 residues. Trimming cost V 6 bases and J 0 bases, with 15 bases left between them. CDR1 SQVTM and CDR2 ANQGSEA come from the germline V gene. The CDR3 loop reads CSVPKLRSSYNEQFF. Written as DNA, the CDR3 is TGCAGCGTCCCGAAGCTAAGGAGCTCCTACAATGAGCAGTTCTTC.

This clone was counted only a few times. The V gene is TRBV5-6, the J gene TRBJ1-3; 12 nucleotides line up with TRBD1. The V gene end was trimmed by 3 bases and the J gene end by 0 bases; junction bases not matched to a gene: 10. From germline, CDR1 is SGHDT and CDR2 YYEEEE. The CDR3 extends over 19 amino acids. This CDR3 is CASSSLGQGAYPSGNTIYF. CDR3 nucleotide sequence: TGTGCCAGCAGCTCCCTGGGACAGGGGGCATACCCCTCTGGAAACACCATATATTTT. Based on the CDR3 plus reference TRBV5-6 and TRBJ1-3, the full variable domain is DAGVTQSPTHLIKTRGQQVTLRCSPKSGHDTVSWYQQALGQGPQFIFQYYEEEERQRGNFPDRFSGHQFPNYSSELNVNALLLGDSALYLCASSSLGQGAYPSGNTIYFGEGSWLTVV.

The chain links TRBV19 to TRBJ1-1, with 7 nucleotides matching TRBD1. The CDR3 has 15 amino acids. The V segment lost 8 bases and the J segment 1 base; nucleotides outside the gene matches: 10. Germline values: CDR1 LNHDA, CDR2 SQIVND (reference sequence). The chain's CDR3 is CASGNTGTANTEAFF. CDR3 DNA sequence: TGTGCCAGTGGAAATACCGGGACAGCGAACACTGAAGCTTTCTTT.

The V gene is TRBV7-9, the J gene TRBJ1-6; no clear D gene. Deletions cut 1 base from V and 10 bases from J, with 8 bases between. From germline, CDR1 is SEHNR and CDR2 FQNEAQ (reference sequence). The CDR3 sequence is 13 residues long. In DNA form, the CDR3 reads TGTGCCAGCAGCTTAGGACAAGGATCACCCCTCCACTTT. It yields the protein CASSLGQGSPLHF.

This chain links TRBV11-1 with TRBJ1-5, with D unclear. Germline V gene lookup returns CDR1 SGHAT and CDR2 FQDESV (reference sequence). There are 13 residues in the CDR3. The germline V and J ends were trimmed by 5 bases and 3 bases, with 8 bases remaining between them. The CDR3 nucleotides are TGTGCCAGCAGCCCTCAGGACAATCAGCCCCAGCATTTT. Translated, it gives CASSPQDNQPQHF.

The V gene is TRBV6-5, the J gene TRBJ2-1, with TRBD2 matching over 7 bases. The trim removed 6 bases at V and 9 bases at J, leaving 5 bases unmatched. The CDR3 contains 12 residues. Germline V gives CDR1 MNHEY, CDR2 SVGAGI. Here the CDR3 reads CASSPWGGEQFF. In DNA form, the CDR3 reads TGTGCCAGCAGCCCATGGGGGGGTGAGCAGTTCTTC.

V is TRBV13 and J is TRBJ2-1; TRBD1 matches at 9 bases. In germline, CDR1 is PRHDT, CDR2 FYEKMQ (reference sequence). J was trimmed by 8 bases and V by 5 bases; bases with no gene match: 7. The CDR3 totals 14 residues. CDR3 in DNA: TGTGCCAGCAGCGGGGACAGGGATCTCGATGAGCAGTTCTTC. Its translation: CASSGDRDLDEQFF.

V and J are TRBV11-2 and TRBJ1-1, with 9 bases lining up with TRBD1. Looked up from germline, CDR1 is SGHAT and CDR2 is FQNNGV. The CDR3 is 14 residues long. Germline trimming cut 4 bases from V and 4 bases from J; bases unmatched to any gene: 4. The chain's CDR3 is CASSSQGAGTEAFF. Here the CDR3 DNA reads TGTGCCAGCAGCTCACAGGGGGCGGGCACTGAAGCTTTCTTT.

This clone was seen only once. The genes are TRBV7-2 and TRBJ2-3, with D uncertain. This CDR3 has 15 amino acids. In germline, CDR1 is SGHTA, CDR2 FQGNSA. Trimming shortened V by 1 base and J by 0 bases, and 8 bases separated the two germline ends. CDR3 region: CASSLGFQSTDTQYF. CDR3 nucleotides: TGTGCCAGCAGCTTAGGGTTTCAGAGCACAGATACGCAGTATTTT. The entire variable domain, with the rest obtained from reference TRBV7-2 and TRBJ2-3, is as follows: GAGVSQSPSNKVTEKGKDVELRCDPISGHTALYWYRQSLGQGLEFLIYFQGNSAPDKSGLPSDRFSAERTGGSVSTLTIQRTQQEDSAVYLCASSLGFQSTDTQYFGPGTRLTVL.

The rearrangement links TRBV14 to TRBJ2-7; 8 positions agree with TRBD2. The CDR3 is 14 residues long. V lost 1 base and J lost 3; bases outside the gene matches: 2. Germline V gives CDR1 SGHDN, CDR2 FVKESK. The CDR3 sequence: CASSQGLAFYEQYF. Here the CDR3 DNA reads TGTGCCAGCAGCCAAGGACTAGCGTTCTACGAGCAGTACTTC.

The chain joins TRBV3-1 (or the pseudogene TRBV3-2) to TRBJ2-1; TRBD2 matches at 12 bases. The CDR3 is 17 residues long. Germline-derived CDR1 and CDR2 are LGHDT and YNNKEL (reference sequence). V shed 4 bases, J shed 9 bases, and the junction held 13 bases outside the gene matches. The CDR3 spells CASSPILRLAGGGEQFF. CDR3 coding DNA: TGTGCCAGCAGCCCCATCCTGAGGCTAGCGGGAGGGGGTGAGCAGTTCTTC.

The gene calls are TRBV7-2 and TRBJ2-3, with 8 nucleotides matching TRBD2. This CDR3 comprises 15 residues. Per the germline V gene, CDR1 is SGHTA and CDR2 is FQGNSA. Germline trimming cut 3 bases from V and 2 bases from J; bases unmatched to any gene: 4. The DNA for the CDR3 is TGTGCCAGCAGCTTCGGGGGGGCATTCACAGATACGCAGTATTTT. It yields the protein CASSFGGAFTDTQYF.

Here the CDR3 reads CASFSHRGGYGYTF. The CDR3 nucleotides read TGTGCCAGCTTTTCCCACAGGGGCGGCTATGGCTACACCTTC. The chain combines TRBV28 with TRBJ1-2; 7 nucleotides agree with TRBD1. With V trimmed by 8 bases and J by 4 bases, 10 bases remained unmatched. Germline-derived CDR1 and CDR2 are MDHEN and SYDVKM. This CDR3 comprises 14 residues.

This clone has just a few counts. CDR3 amino acids: CASSVAGNEQFF. The CDR3, as DNA: TGTGCCAGCAGCGTAGCGGGTAATGAGCAGTTCTTC. This sequence joins TRBV9 and TRBJ2-1; D not resolved. Germline values: CDR1 SGDLS, CDR2 YYNGEE. V was pared by 0 bases and J by 7 bases, with 5 bases between. This CDR3 has 12 amino acids.

The gene calls are TRBV29-1 and TRBJ2-2; no firm D call. Germline V lookup: CDR1 SQVTM, CDR2 ANQGSEA. The CDR3 is 13 amino acids. Trimming pared 8 bases from V and 4 bases from J, leaving 14 bases between. Here the CDR3 reads CSIPHLSTGELFF. CDR3 in DNA: TGCAGCATTCCCCACCTCAGCACCGGGGAGCTGTTTTTT.

The V gene is TRBV15, the J gene TRBJ2-1; 12 bases are a match to TRBD2. This CDR3 is built from 15 residues. Trimming removed 1 base from V and 7 bases from J; junction bases left unmatched: 2. The V gene's germline CDR1 is LNHNV and CDR2 YYDKDF (reference sequence). CDR3 in DNA: TGTGCCACCAGCAGAGCTAGCGGGGGGGGGAATGAGCAGTTCTTC. Its protein product is CATSRASGGGNEQFF.

V gene TRBV7-9 combines with J gene TRBJ1-4; tentatively, D is TRBD1 (6 bases). With 3 bases removed from V and 5 bases from J, the gap between germline ends came to 13 bases. CDR1 SEHNR and CDR2 FQNEAQ come from the germline V gene (reference sequence). CDR3 length: 15 amino acids. The CDR3 coding sequence is TGTGCCAGCAGCTTGTCCGGGACACCGAATGAAAAACTGTTTTTT. Protein sequence: CASSLSGTPNEKLFF.

A few counts support this clone. The gene calls are TRBV7-2 and TRBJ2-1, with 11 positions matching TRBD2. The CDR3 loop spans 15 amino acids. Losses at the gene ends were 5 bases for V and 4 bases for J; bases not matched to a gene: 4. CDR1 is SGHTA, CDR2 FQGNSA, per germline. Here the CDR3 DNA reads TGTGCCAGCAGCCTTCGACTAGCGGGGTACAATGAGCAGTTCTTC. Amino acids: CASSLRLAGYNEQFF.

The J gene is TRBJ2-1, the V gene TRBV7-9; D is perhaps TRBD1 (5 bases). Deletions cut 1 base from V and 3 bases from J, with 10 bases between. The CDR3 has 15 residues. The germline gives CDR1 SEHNR, CDR2 FQNEAQ (reference sequence). CDR3 sequence reads: CASSLGAGIYNEQFF. The CDR3 DNA reads as TGTGCCAGCAGCTTAGGGGCAGGGATCTACAATGAGCAGTTCTTC.